A selection of T cell receptor beta chains follows, all from one sample in a study of blood T cell repertoires in COVID-19. This table comes from immunoSEQ multiplex PCR, and its TCRdb copy is limited to in-frame clones, with some not included. The sample records some 320,000 clones, 85% being singletons. Source material: PBMCs or T cells enriched from blood (not recorded which). All receptors come from a woman in her 30s who had been exposed to COVID-19. The CDR3 runs from the conserved cysteine through the conserved F or W. The D gene is left open where the match is weak. Clone size is shown for a subset of rows, as once, few, many or a class of expanded clone.

>-|TRBD1|TRBV28|TRBJ2-5
TGTGCCAGCAGTCCGACAGGGGGCCAAGAGACCCAGTACTTC
CASSPTGGQETQYF
>-|-|TRBV3-1/TRBV3-2|TRBJ2-3
TGTGCCAGCAGCCCCCTGGGGGGGCCGACAGATACGCAGTATTTT
CASSPLGGPTDTQYF
>-|-|TRBV6-2/TRBV6-3|TRBJ2-7
TGTGCCAGCAGTTACGAGGGTAGGGTCACCGACGAGCAGTACTTC
CASSYEGRVTDEQYF
>-|TRBD1|TRBV29-1|TRBJ1-2
TGCAGCGTTCCAGGGACAGGGGCCTATGGCTACACCTTC
CSVPGTGAYGYTF
>-|-|TRBV30|TRBJ2-7
TGTGCCTGGAGTGGTCTCTACGAGCAGTACTTC
CAWSGLYEQYF
>-|TRBD2|TRBV28|TRBJ2-5
TGTGCCAGCAGTTTACAGAGCGGGATAGGACGAGAGACCCAGTACTTC
CASSLQSGIGRETQYF
>-|-|TRBV28|TRBJ1-3
TGTGCCAGCAGTTTGCGGGGGGCTTGGAACACCATATATTTT
CASSLRGAWNTIYF
>-|-|TRBV11-2|TRBJ2-1
TGTGCCAGCGGCCAGAACAGCAATGAGCAGTTCTTC
CASGQNSNEQFF
>-|-|TRBV2|TRBJ2-7
TGTGCCAGCAGTGAAGGAGTGTATTGGACTCCCCAATTAGACGAGCAGTACTTC
CASSEGVYWTPQLDEQYF
>-|TRBD1|TRBV6-5|TRBJ2-1
TGTGCCAGCAGTATATTGGACAGGGCCAATGAGCAGTTCTTC
CASSILDRANEQFF
>-|-|TRBV6-1|TRBJ1-2
TGTGCCAGCAGTGACACTAACTATGGCTACACCTTC
CASSDTNYGYTF
>-|TRBD2|TRBV7-8|TRBJ2-1
TGTGCCAGCAGCTTGGTTCTAGCGGGCCCACGGGAGCAGTTCTTC
CASSLVLAGPREQFF
>-|-|TRBV9|TRBJ1-2
TGTGCCAGCAGCGCACAGTATGGCTACACCTTC
CASSAQYGYTF
>-|-|TRBV30|TRBJ1-2
TGTGCCTGGAGTGACAGGCTCTACGGCTACACCTTC
CAWSDRLYGYTF
>-|-|TRBV12-3/TRBV12-4|TRBJ1-5
TGTGCCAGCAGCCACAGGGTCAATCAGCCCCAGCATTTT
CASSHRVNQPQHF
>-|TRBD1|TRBV29-1|TRBJ2-5
TGCAGCCCCCTGTACCGGGACAGGGGGGAAGAGACCCAGTACTTC
CSPLYRDRGEETQYF
>-|TRBD1|TRBV20-1|TRBJ1-1
TGCAGTGCTAGGTGGGACAGAGAAGCTTTCTTT
CSARWDREAFF
>-|-|TRBV11-3|TRBJ1-3
TGTGCCAGCAGCCCGCCAGGACAGCAACCGATCTCTGGAAACACCATATATTTT
CASSPPGQQPISGNTIYF
>-|-|TRBV28|TRBJ1-3
TGTGCCAGCAGGACCGGGACACCTCTCGGAAACACCATATATTTT
CASRTGTPLGNTIYF
>-|-|TRBV27|TRBJ2-3
TGTGCCAGCATCAGACTAGGGTTCACAGATACGCAGTATTTT
CASIRLGFTDTQYF
>-|-|TRBV10-1|TRBJ2-3
TGCGCCAGCAGTGCTTTCCCCTCAGATACGCAGTATTTT
CASSAFPSDTQYF
>-|TRBD1|TRBV24-1|TRBJ2-1
TGTGCCACCAGTGATACCAAGGACAGGGGGCTTAACAATGAGCAGTTCTTC
CATSDTKDRGLNNEQFF
>-|TRBD2|TRBV3-1/TRBV3-2|TRBJ2-3
TGTGCCAGCAGCAGGGGCAGCGGGAGGGACACAGATACGCAGTATTTT
CASSRGSGRDTDTQYF
>-|-|TRBV5-1|TRBJ1-2
TGCGCCAGCAGCCCCCAGCAGGCAGGGCCACTTTCCTATGGCTACACCTTC
CASSPQQAGPLSYGYTF
>-|TRBD1|TRBV6-5|TRBJ1-4
TGTGCCAGCAGGACCGACAGGGTGAATGAAAAACTGTTTTTT
CASRTDRVNEKLFF
>-|-|TRBV28|TRBJ1-1
TGTGCCAGCAGTTTATACGTTTGGGGGGTGAACACTGAAGCTTTCTTT
CASSLYVWGVNTEAFF
>-|-|TRBV19|TRBJ2-7
TGTGCCAGTAGTATTTCCTTGCGGTTCTACGAGCAGTACTTC
CASSISLRFYEQYF
>-|-|TRBV27|TRBJ2-2
TGTGCCAGCAGTTCATACCCGGGACACAACACCGGGGAGCTGTTTTTT
CASSSYPGHNTGELFF
>-|-|TRBV6-1|TRBJ1-2
TGTGCCAGCAGTGATGGACACCTTGGCTATGGCTACACCTTC
CASSDGHLGYGYTF
>once|-|TRBV5-6|TRBJ2-6
TGTGCCAGCAGCACCCAGGGTGGGGCCAACGTCCTGACTTTC
CASSTQGGANVLTF
>-|TRBD1|TRBV28|TRBJ2-3
TGTGCCAGCAGCTCAGGTCTGGGGGACAGATTCACAGATACGCAGTATTTT
CASSSGLGDRFTDTQYF
>-|-|TRBV11-3|TRBJ2-5
TGTGCCAGCAGCCTGGCGACAGAAGAGACCCAGTACTTC
CASSLATEETQYF
>few|TRBD1|TRBV7-2|TRBJ2-7
TGTGCCAGCAGCTTAAGCCGACAGGGGGTTTACGAGCAGTACTTC
CASSLSRQGVYEQYF
>few|-|TRBV27|TRBJ1-6
TGTGCCAGCAGTTTACAGGGTAGTTCACCCCTCCACTTT
CASSLQGSSPLHF
>-|-|TRBV3-1/TRBV3-2|TRBJ1-6
TGTGCCAGCAGCCAGCTAAAGCCTCCCTCCTATAATTCACCCCTCCACTTT
CASSQLKPPSYNSPLHF
>-|TRBD1|TRBV12-3/TRBV12-4|TRBJ1-2
TGTGCCAGCAGTTCAGGGACAGCGCATGGCTACACCTTC
CASSSGTAHGYTF
>-|TRBD2|TRBV19|TRBJ2-7
TGTGCCAGTAGTCCCTCGGAGAGCGGGAACTACGAGCAGTACTTC
CASSPSESGNYEQYF
>-|TRBD1|TRBV28|TRBJ1-1
TGTGCCAGCGGAGACAGGGCTAAGCCATTT
CASGDRAKPF
>few|TRBD1|TRBV30|TRBJ1-3
TGTGCCTGGAGTGTAAGAGGCAGGGGGCCAAAAGGTAACACCATATATTTT
CAWSVRGRGPKGNTIYF
>-|TRBD1|TRBV7-8|TRBJ2-1
TGTGCCAGCAGCATAAGGACAGGGGAGGGTGAGCAGTTCTTC
CASSIRTGEGEQFF
>few|-|TRBV19|TRBJ1-1
TGTGCCAGTAGAACCACCAGGACATCACGAGGGGGGAACACTGAAGCTTTCTTT
CASRTTRTSRGGNTEAFF